Detailed here is one T cell receptor beta chain. This sample was included in a study of identical twins. The V gene end was trimmed by 5 bases and the J gene end by 8 bases; junction bases not matched to a gene: 25. Looked up from germline, CDR1 is DFQATT and CDR2 is SNEGSKA (reference sequence). The CDR3 is 18 amino acids. TCRdb reanalysed the 5' RACE reads using MiXCR and keeps one entry per CDR3 protein. Among about 520,000 distinct CDR3 sequences listed, approximately 22% were seen once. A further study also used this sample, focusing on T cells expressing NK-cell markers.

The chain uses TRBV20-1 and TRBJ1-2; 8 positions match TRBD1. The sequence was obtained from a woman younger than 30 in good health. Sequenced material: CD4+ T cells sorted from blood. The CDR3 here is CSARRWDRTWAQASGYTF. The CDR3 coding sequence is TGCAGTGCTCGCCGGTGGGACAGGACTTGGGCACAGGCTTCCGGCTACACCTTC.